These 23 T cell receptor beta chains originate from one sample sequenced in a study of kidney transplant recipient with SARS-CoV-2 infection. TCRdb independently ran MiXCR on the reads; one entry per CDR3 protein. The data show 200,000 to 250,000 distinct CDR3 sequences, with 25% to 35% seen just once and around 6.8% held by the top ten. This specimen was a blood sample, taken at baseline and on approximately day 120 from a kidney transplant recipient. The receptors were sampled from a male patient between 25 and 39 years old who had COVID-19 and was a kidney transplant recipient. Some T cells may have originated in the graft donor.

The J gene is TRBJ1-2, the V gene TRBV24-1; unclear D gene. The CDR3 sequence is 17 residues long. V was pared by 5 bases and J by 4 bases, with 22 bases between. Per germline, CDR1 KGHDR and CDR2 SFDVKD. The CDR3 DNA reads as TGTGCCACCAGTGGGTCTTGTAGTACCAGAAAGACCTATGGCTACACCTTC. Translation gives CATSGSCSTRKTYGYTF.

The V gene is TRBV7-9, the J gene TRBJ2-5, with 10 bases fitting TRBD2. There are 16 residues in the CDR3. Germline V CDR1 and CDR2: SEHNR, FQNEAQ (reference sequence). The trim removed 4 bases at V and 2 bases at J, leaving 7 bases unmatched. The CDR3 protein is CASSSSSGSSQETQYF. CDR3 DNA: TGTGCCAGCAGCTCCTCTAGCGGGAGTTCACAAGAGACCCAGTACTTC.

This clonotype was seen only once. This sequence may be a read error, since a much larger clone differs from it by one base. The genes are TRBV5-3 and TRBJ1-2; no clear D. TRBV5-3 is filed as an ORF, its function uncertain. Trimming removed 7 bases at V and 6 bases at J, with 25 bases between. This CDR3 is built from 16 residues. CDR3 residues: CARVPTVVRKTHGYTF. The DNA for the CDR3 is TGTGCCAGAGTGCCCACAGTGGTGAGAAAGACCCATGGCTACACCTTC.

Ten or more counts support this clonotype. The rearrangement uses TRBV20-1 and TRBJ1-1, with D perhaps TRBD1 (5 bases). The CDR3 contains 13 residues. CDR1 is DFQATT and CDR2 is SNEGSKA in the germline V gene (reference sequence). V gave up 7 bases and J gave up 1 base, with 13 bases separating them. For the CDR3, the DNA is TGCAGTGTTGGGACCATTAGGAACACTGAAGCTTTCTTT. It yields the protein CSVGTIRNTEAFF.

Concerning this clonotype itself: A read error may explain this, as a much larger clone is one base away. DNA of the CDR3: TGTACCAGCACCATACCGACCGGGACAGACAATTACGAGCAGTACTTC. Amino acid sequence: CTSTIPTGTDNYEQYF. The chain uses TRBV27 and TRBJ2-7; the match to TRBD1 covers 7 bases. Looked up from germline, CDR1 is MNHEY and CDR2 is SMNVEV (reference sequence). There are 16 residues in the CDR3.

A word on this clonotype: A much larger clone is a single base away; this may be a read error. CDR3 sequence (DNA): TGTGCCGGCAGCATCATTCCCACCCTTCGAAAGACCTATGGCTACACCTTC. Translation gives CAGSIIPTLRKTYGYTF. The chain uses TRBV3-1 and TRBJ1-2; D not resolved. CDR1 LGHDT and CDR2 YNNKEL come from the germline V gene (reference sequence). The CDR3 sequence is 17 residues long.

This clonotype was counted ten times or more. V is TRBV5-1 and J is TRBJ2-5, with D unresolved. CDR3 size: 14 residues. In germline, CDR1 is SGHRS, CDR2 YFSETQ. V was clipped by 0 bases and J by 4 bases, with 10 bases between them. The CDR3 region has the DNA TGCGCCAGCAGCTTGGAGCTAGACCGAGAGACCCAGTACTTC. Translation gives CASSLELDRETQYF.

About this clonotype itself: A much larger clone lies one base from this, so it may be a read error. The chain has TRBV10-3 and TRBJ1-5; D is ambiguous. The germline V gene has CDR1 ENHRY and CDR2 SYGVKD. V was pared by 0 bases and J by 3 bases, with 15 bases between. CDR3 size: 17 residues. Here the CDR3 reads CAISESRAGLPNQPQHF. The CDR3 DNA reads TGTGCCATCAGTGAGTCGAGGGCAGGCCTTCCCAATCAGCCCCAGCATTTT.

This clonotype occurred many times. V and J are TRBV6-5 and TRBJ1-1, with a tentative D call TRBD1 (5 bases). The CDR3 is 15 amino acids. V shed 4 bases and J shed 4 bases, with 16 bases lying between them. Per the germline V gene, CDR1 is MNHEY and CDR2 is SVGAGI. CDR3 sequence: CASSSPGTRGTEAFF. CDR3 nucleotides: TGTGCCAGCAGTTCACCGGGGACTAGGGGCACTGAAGCTTTCTTT.

Note on this clonotype: A much larger clone lies a single base off, so this may be a read error. This chain connects TRBV11-2 to TRBJ1-1; D call uncertain. V was pared by 3 bases and J by 5 bases, with 16 bases between. Germline lookup yields CDR1 SGHAT and CDR2 FQNNGV. This CDR3 has 15 residues. As DNA, the CDR3 is TGTGCCAGCAGCTTCGTTGGGCCCCGTGGGACTGAAGCTTTCTTT. This translates into CASSFVGPRGTEAFF.

This clonotype was counted only a few times. The chain uses TRBV15 and TRBJ2-5, with a weak D call TRBD1 (6 bases). This CDR3 has 17 residues. Germline lookup yields CDR1 LNHNV and CDR2 YYDKDF (reference sequence). V lost 3 bases and J lost 7, with 24 bases in between. CDR3 DNA sequence: TGTGCCACCAGCAGTTTAAGGGGGACGGCCAAGCTTCGGACCCAGTACTTC. Protein product: CATSSLRGTAKLRTQYF.

This clonotype was counted at least ten times. The chain combines TRBV7-8 with TRBJ1-2; D ambiguous. CDR3 length: 17 residues. CDR1 and CDR2 from the germline V gene are SGHVS and FQNEAQ. Trimming pared 5 bases from V and 4 bases from J, leaving 23 bases between. As DNA, the CDR3 is TGTGCCAGCAGCGCTATGTTGTTTACCCGAAAGACCTATGGCTACACCTTC. This gives the protein CASSAMLFTRKTYGYTF.

With regard to this clonotype: This could be a read error, since a much larger clone is one nucleotide away. This rearrangement joins TRBV5-5 to TRBJ1-2; D gene uncertain. Germline CDR1 SGHKS, CDR2 YYEKEE (reference sequence). V dropped 7 bases and J dropped 4 bases, with 23 bases sitting between them. This CDR3 is 16 amino acids long. This CDR3 is CASYLIVSRKAYGYTF. The CDR3 coding sequence is TGTGCCAGCTATTTGATCGTCTCGCGAAAGGCCTATGGCTACACCTTC.

This clonotype was detected a few times. For the CDR3, the DNA is TGTGGCACGGGAGAAAGGATAACACAAAGTCGGGCCAACGTCCTGACTTTC. Translating gives CGTGERITQSRANVLTF. J is TRBJ2-6 and V is TRBV8-2; whether TRBD2, the table's D call, matches the DNA was not checked. TRBV8-2 corresponds to a pseudogene. The CDR3 is 17 residues long.

This clonotype was picked up many times. The CDR3 DNA is TGCAGTGCTAGCCCCGTAGGTTCCGGGGAGCTGTTTTTT. It yields the protein CSASPVGSGELFF. The chain has TRBV20-1 and TRBJ2-2, with unresolved D. The V and J ends lost 3 bases and 6 bases respectively, with 11 bases between them. Looked up from germline, CDR1 is DFQATT and CDR2 is SNEGSKA (reference sequence). CDR3 size: 13 residues.

There are many counts of this clonotype. This chain joins TRBV11-3 and TRBJ1-2, with D unclear. Between the trimmed V and J ends, which lost 4 bases and 4 bases, there was a span of 22 bases. CDR1 is SGHNT and CDR2 is YENEEA in the germline V gene. This CDR3 has 17 residues. The CDR3 loop reads CASSCSADLGKTYGYTF. Written as DNA, the CDR3 is TGTGCCAGCAGCTGTAGCGCCGATCTCGGAAAGACCTATGGCTACACCTTC.

On this clonotype: Given a much more abundant clone one base away, this may be a read error. The J gene is TRBJ2-7, the V gene TRBV11-2; 7 nucleotides align to TRBD2. This CDR3 is 14 amino acids long. V lost 5 bases, J lost 4 bases, and 8 bases stayed unmatched. The germline gives CDR1 SGHAT, CDR2 FQNNGV. The CDR3 spells CASSPPDGGYEQYF. CDR3 DNA sequence: TGTGCCAGCAGCCCCCCGGACGGGGGGTACGAGCAGTACTTC.

This chain joins TRBV28 and TRBJ2-3, with no clear D. This CDR3 region has 13 residues. Germline CDR1 is MDHEN and CDR2 is SYDVKM. V was cut by 4 bases and J by 2 bases, with 7 bases left in between. The CDR3 DNA is TGTGCCAGCAGTTCCCCAAACACAGATACGCAGTATTTT. This codes for CASSSPNTDTQYF.

There are many counts of this clonotype. The chain combines TRBV29-1 with TRBJ2-7; TRBD1 matches at 7 bases. The CDR3 covers 12 residues. V shed 7 bases, J shed 0 bases, and the junction held 3 bases outside the gene matches. The germline CDR1 and CDR2 sequences are SQVTM and ANQGSEA. CDR3 in DNA: TGCAGCGGTCGGGACAGCTCCTACGAGCAGTACTTC. Encoded protein: CSGRDSSYEQYF.

Note on this clonotype: Since a much larger clone is just one base distant, this may be a read error. The CDR3 here is CASSPSEGSTGELFF. CDR3 in DNA: TGTGCCAGCTCACCGAGCGAGGGTAGCACCGGGGAGCTGTTTTTT. The genes are TRBV18 and TRBJ2-2, with a possible D match to TRBD2 (5 bases). V was cut by 3 bases and J by 4 bases, with 12 bases left in between. The CDR3 sequence is 15 residues long. Germline lookup yields CDR1 KGHSH and CDR2 LQKENI.

Comments on this clonotype: This could be a read error, since a much larger clone is one nucleotide away. V is TRBV24-1 and J is TRBJ2-2; TRBD2 agrees at 9 bases. CDR3 length: 14 residues. Germline lookup yields CDR1 KGHDR and CDR2 SFDVKD. The CDR3: CAARWTSVAGELFF. The CDR3 DNA reads as TGTGCCGCCAGATGGACTAGCGTAGCCGGGGAGCTGTTTTTT.

About this clonotype: A read error may be the cause here, since a much bigger clone is one base away. The CDR3 loop reads CASSLFGSLQDAIYF. CDR3 nucleotide sequence: TGTGCCAGCAGCCTTTTTGGGTCTCTTCAAGACGCCATATATTTT. The chain couples TRBV5-4 to TRBJ1-3; D remains ambiguous. Trimming left V 4 bases short and J 11 bases short, with 22 bases between. The CDR3 covers 15 residues. CDR1 and CDR2 (germline): SGHNT, YYREEE (reference sequence).

This clonotype was counted only a few times. Possible read error: a much larger clone is one base away. This chain uses TRBV6-5 with TRBJ1-5, with D perhaps TRBD1 (6 bases). V lost 8 bases, J lost 12 bases, and 23 bases lay in between. Germline CDR1 and CDR2: MNHEY and SVGAGI. This CDR3 is 14 amino acids long. CDR3 sequence: CASGLEFRTGYQHF. As DNA, the CDR3 is TGTGCCAGCGGTCTCGAATTCCGTACAGGGTACCAGCATTTT.